This T cell receptor (beta chain) was found in a study of cytomegalovirus exposure and HLA in healthy donors. Study-wide results and limits: Sequencing depth roughly uniform across donors was assumed in presence/absence analyses.

Turning to this clone: The antigen remains unidentified.

Researchers ran the PCR with 60 Vbeta and 13 Jbeta primers. TCRdb's copy holds only in-frame clones and misses some; the assay was immunoSEQ multiplex PCR. The repertoire table contains about 53,000 clones. Trimming cost V 8 bases and J 3 bases, with 16 bases left between them. CDR1 is LNHDA and CDR2 is SQIVND in the germline V gene (reference sequence). The CDR3 extends over 15 amino acids. The sample was PBMCs. This TCR came from a man between 18 and 35 years old in good health and CMV-seropositive. The gene calls are TRBV19 and TRBJ2-2, with TRBD1 as a possible D gene (6 bases). The CDR3 loop is CASHPDRFYTGELFF. CDR3 nucleotides: TGTGCCAGTCACCCCGACAGGTTTTACACCGGGGAGCTGTTTTTT. The full variable domain, completed using reference TRBV19 and TRBJ2-2, is DGGITQSPKYLFRKEGQNVTLSCEQNLNHDAMYWYRQDPGQGLRLIYYSQIVNDFQKGDIAEGYSVSREKKESFPLTVTSAQKNPTAFYLCASHPDRFYTGELFFGEGSRLTVL.